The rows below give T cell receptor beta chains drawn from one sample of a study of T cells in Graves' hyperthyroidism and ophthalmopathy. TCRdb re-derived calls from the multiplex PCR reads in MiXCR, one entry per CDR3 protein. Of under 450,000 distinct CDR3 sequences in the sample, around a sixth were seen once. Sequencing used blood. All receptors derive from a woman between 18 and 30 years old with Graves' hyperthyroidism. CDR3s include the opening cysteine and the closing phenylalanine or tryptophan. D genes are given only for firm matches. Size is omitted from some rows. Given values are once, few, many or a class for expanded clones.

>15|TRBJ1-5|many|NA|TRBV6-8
TGTGCCAGCAGCCCCGGGACGCCCTATGGACAGCCCCAGCATTTT
CASSPGTPYGQPQHF
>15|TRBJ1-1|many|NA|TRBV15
TGTGCCACCAGCCGTCCAGGACGCGTGAACACTGAAGCTTTCTTT
CATSRPGRVNTEAFF
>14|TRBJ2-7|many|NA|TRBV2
TGTGCCAGCACCCGTCGGACAGCCACCTACGAGCAGTACTTC
CASTRRTATYEQYF
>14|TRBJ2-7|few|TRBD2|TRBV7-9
TGTGCCAGCAGTTTAGCGGGCTACTCCTACGAGCAGTACTTC
CASSLAGYSYEQYF
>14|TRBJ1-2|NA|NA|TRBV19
TGTGCCAGTAGTATAGTCCAGGGGTCCCGTGGCTACACCTTC
CASSIVQGSRGYTF
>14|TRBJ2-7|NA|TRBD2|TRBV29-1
TGCAGCGCCGAAGGCCTAGCGGGAGTAAACGAGCAGTACTTC
CSAEGLAGVNEQYF
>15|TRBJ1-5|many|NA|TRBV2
TGTGCCAGCAGTGAAATTCCAGGCCATAATCAGCCCCAGCATTTT
CASSEIPGHNQPQHF
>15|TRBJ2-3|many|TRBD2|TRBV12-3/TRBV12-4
TGTGCCAGCAGTTCGACTAGCCTAAGCACAGATACGCAGTATTTT
CASSSTSLSTDTQYF
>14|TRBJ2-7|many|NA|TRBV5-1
TGCGCCAGCAGCTTGGATTCCGGTTCGGGTGAGCAGTACTTC
CASSLDSGSGEQYF
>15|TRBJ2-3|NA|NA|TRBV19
TGTGCCAGTAGTTTCCAGGGGACATCAACAGATACGCAGTATTTT
CASSFQGTSTDTQYF
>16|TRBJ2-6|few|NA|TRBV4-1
TGCGCCAGCAGCCAAGACGCAGGAACTGGGGCCAACGTCCTGACTTTC
CASSQDAGTGANVLTF
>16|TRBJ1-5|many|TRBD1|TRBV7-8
TGTGCCAGCAGCCTCAGGTTCGACAGGGCGGAACAGCCCCAGCATTTT
CASSLRFDRAEQPQHF
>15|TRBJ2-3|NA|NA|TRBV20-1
TGCAGTGCTAGAGATCCCCGGGAGATCACAGATACGCAGTATTTT
CSARDPREITDTQYF
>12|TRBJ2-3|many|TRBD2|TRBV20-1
TGCAGTGTCGGGGGGACCACAGATACGCAGTATTTT
CSVGGTTDTQYF
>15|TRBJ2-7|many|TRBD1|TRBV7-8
TGTGCCAGCAGCACTCGACAGGGGCGGCCCTACGAGCAGTACTTC
CASSTRQGRPYEQYF
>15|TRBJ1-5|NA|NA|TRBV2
TGTGCCAGCAGTGAGTCAATACGGTCCAATCAGCCCCAGCATTTT
CASSESIRSNQPQHF
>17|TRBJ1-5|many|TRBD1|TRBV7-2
TGTGCCAGCAGCTTAGTCGGGGACAGGGCTAACAATCAGCCCCAGCATTTT
CASSLVGDRANNQPQHF
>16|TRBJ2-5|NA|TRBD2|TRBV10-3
TGTGCCACCTCGACTAGGGCGGGAGGGCCTGGAGAGACCCAGTACTTC
CATSTRAGGPGETQYF
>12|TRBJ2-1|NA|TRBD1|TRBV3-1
TGTGCCAGCAGCCCGAGCGGAAGGGGACAGCTCTTC
CASSPSGRGQLF
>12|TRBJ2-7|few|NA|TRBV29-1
TGCAGCGTTGTGGGGAGCTCCTACGAGCAGTACTTC
CSVVGSSYEQYF
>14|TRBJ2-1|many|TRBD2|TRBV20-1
TGCAGTGCAGATCCGGGACTAGCGGGAGTTGAGCAGTTCTTC
CSADPGLAGVEQFF
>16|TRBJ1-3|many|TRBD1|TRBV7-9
TGTGCCAGCAGCGCCCTGACAGGGGACTCTGGAAACACCATATATTTT
CASSALTGDSGNTIYF
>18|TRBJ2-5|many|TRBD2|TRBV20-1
TGCAGTGCTAGAGTCGAGGTTTTAGCGGGAGGATTTTCAGAGACCCAGTACTTC
CSARVEVLAGGFSETQYF
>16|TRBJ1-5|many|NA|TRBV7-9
TGTGCCAGCAGCCACACCCCGGGTCCTAGCAATCAGCCCCAGCATTTT
CASSHTPGPSNQPQHF
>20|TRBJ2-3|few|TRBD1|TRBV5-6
TGTGCCAGCAGACCTACAACCGTTAAACCAGGGGGCCTTTACACAGATACGCAGTATTTT
CASRPTTVKPGGLYTDTQYF
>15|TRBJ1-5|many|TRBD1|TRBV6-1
TGTGCCAGCAGGGGGACAGGTGTAAGCAATCAGCCCCAGCATTTT
CASRGTGVSNQPQHF
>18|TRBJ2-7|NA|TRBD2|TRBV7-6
TGTGCCAGCAGCTACCGGACTAGCGGGGCATCTCTACCCTACGAGCAGTACTTC
CASSYRTSGASLPYEQYF
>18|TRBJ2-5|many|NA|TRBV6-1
TGTGCCAGCAGTTTAGCCCCCCCAATACTTCAGGGTTGGGAGACCCAGTACTTC
CASSLAPPILQGWETQYF
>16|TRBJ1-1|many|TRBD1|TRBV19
TGTGCCAGTAGTAGGGGACAGGGGACATTGAAGACTGAAGCTTTCTTT
CASSRGQGTLKTEAFF
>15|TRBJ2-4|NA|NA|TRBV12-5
TGTGCTAGTGCCAAACAGGGCCATGGCAAAAACATTCAGTACTTC
CASAKQGHGKNIQYF
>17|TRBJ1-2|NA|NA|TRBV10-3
TGTGCCATCAGTGAGGGGCAGGGCCCACCCTCTAACTATGGCTACACCTTC
CAISEGQGPPSNYGYTF
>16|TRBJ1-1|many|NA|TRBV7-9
TGTGCCAGCAGCCACTACGGGGGGCCTGGGAGCACTGAAGCTTTCTTT
CASSHYGGPGSTEAFF
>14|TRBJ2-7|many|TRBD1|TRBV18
TGTGCCAGCTCACCGGGGGACAGGGACTACGAGCAGTACTTC
CASSPGDRDYEQYF
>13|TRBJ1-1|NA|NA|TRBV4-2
TGTGCCAGCAGCAACTGGGAGAACACTGAAGCTTTCTTT
CASSNWENTEAFF
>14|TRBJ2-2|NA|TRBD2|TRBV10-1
TGCGCCAGCGCCGGGACTACCTATAGGGGGGAGCTGTTTTTT
CASAGTTYRGELFF
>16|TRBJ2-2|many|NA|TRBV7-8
TGTGCCAGCAGCCCTCGGGGGGCTGGGGACACCGGGGAGCTGTTTTTT
CASSPRGAGDTGELFF
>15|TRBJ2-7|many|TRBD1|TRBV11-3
TGTGCCAGCAGCTCCTGGACAGGGCGCACCTACGAGCAGTACTTC
CASSSWTGRTYEQYF
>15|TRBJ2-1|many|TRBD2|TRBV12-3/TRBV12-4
TGTGCCAGCAGTTTAAGGCTAGCGGGAACCAATGAGCAGTTCTTC
CASSLRLAGTNEQFF
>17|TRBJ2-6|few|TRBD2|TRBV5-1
TGCGCCAGCAGCTTCCTAGCGGGAGCCAGTGGGGCCAACGTCCTGACTTTC
CASSFLAGASGANVLTF
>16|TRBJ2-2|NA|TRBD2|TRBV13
TGTGCCAGCAGCTCGCTAGCGGGGGCCTTCACCGGGGAGCTGTTTTTT
CASSSLAGAFTGELFF
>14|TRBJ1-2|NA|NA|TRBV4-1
TGCGCCAGCAGGCCGGGGGGGAGGGCGGATGGCTACACCTTC
CASRPGGRADGYTF
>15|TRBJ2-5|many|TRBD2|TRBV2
TGTGCCAGCAGTGTCGGGACTAGCGGGAGTGAGACCCAGTACTTC
CASSVGTSGSETQYF
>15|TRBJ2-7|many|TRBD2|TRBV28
TGTGCCAGCAGTTCTCGGATGGGAGGGATCTACGAGCAGTACTTC
CASSSRMGGIYEQYF
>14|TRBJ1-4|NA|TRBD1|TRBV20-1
TGCAGTGCTTTAAAAACACAGGGGGGCGAAAAACTGTTTTTT
CSALKTQGGEKLFF
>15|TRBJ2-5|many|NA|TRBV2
TGTGCCAGCAGTGACACTAGCACTCGAGTAGAGACCCAGTACTTC
CASSDTSTRVETQYF
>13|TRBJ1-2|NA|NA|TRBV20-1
TGCAGTGCCCTTAAGGAGGGGTCATATGGCTACACCTTC
CSALKEGSYGYTF
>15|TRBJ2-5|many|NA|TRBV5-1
TGCGCCAGCAGCTTCCGGGACTTTAGGCGGGAGACCCAGTACTTC
CASSFRDFRRETQYF
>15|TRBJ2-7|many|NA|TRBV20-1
TGCAGTGTTAAAGGGGGCGCCGGGAGGGCCTACGAGCAGTACTTC
CSVKGGAGRAYEQYF
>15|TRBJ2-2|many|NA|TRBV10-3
TGTGCCATCTCCGGAGGGGAGAGGCTCACCGGGGAGCTGTTTTTT
CAISGGERLTGELFF
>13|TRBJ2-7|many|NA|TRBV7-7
TGTGCTAGCAGCTACGGGCAGGCCTACGAGCAGTACTTC
CASSYGQAYEQYF
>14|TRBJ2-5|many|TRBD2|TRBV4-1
TGCGCCAGCAGCCAAGTAGCGGGAGTGGAGACCCAGTACTTC
CASSQVAGVETQYF
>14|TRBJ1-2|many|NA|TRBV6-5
TGTGCCAGCAGTTACTCCCGGGCAGCCCGAGGCTACACCTTC
CASSYSRAARGYTF
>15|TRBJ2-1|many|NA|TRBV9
TGTGCCAGCAGCGTAGGTGGAGGGACCTACAATGAGCAGTTCTTC
CASSVGGGTYNEQFF
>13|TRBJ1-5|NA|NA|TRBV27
TGTGCCAGCAGTTTTCGGGACAATCAGCCCCAGCATTTT
CASSFRDNQPQHF
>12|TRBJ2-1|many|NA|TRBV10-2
TGCGCCAGCAGTGAACAGCGGGATGAGCAGTTCTTC
CASSEQRDEQFF